What follows is one T cell receptor (beta chain) and its context. Its antigen is unknown. The data originate from a study of regulatory T cells in long-lasting Graves disease. According to the study, TCR beta libraries were built with iRepertoire HTBI primers and CDR3-region Arm-PCR. TCRdb analysed the multiplex PCR reads with MiXCR anew, one entry per CDR3 protein. This repertoire shows approximately 440,000 distinct CDR3 sequences, around 15% found once; its top ten account for 12%. Time point here: newly diagnosed GD, antithyroid drugs for less than 3 months. From RNA extracted from PBMCs, the TCR library was made. Germline V gene sequence: CDR1 SGHDT, CDR2 YYEEEE. There are 16 residues in the CDR3. V was shortened by 2 bases and J by 5 bases, with 17 bases between the two germline ends. Overall study results and limits: Persistent cases of Graves' showed reduced TCR diversity relative to newly diagnosed patients.

This sample was also put to use in a study of T cells in Graves' hyperthyroidism and ophthalmopathy.

The chain links TRBV5-6 to TRBJ1-5; weak D call: TRBD1 (5 bases). The sequenced sample was peripheral blood mononuclear cells (PBMCs), obtained at new diagnosis, from a patient treated with antithyroid drugs. The TCR was taken from a man aged 35 to 55 with Graves disease. CDR3 region: CASSLRRQGSDQPQHF. CDR3 DNA sequence: TGTGCCAGCAGCTTACGTCGGCAGGGAAGCGATCAGCCCCAGCATTTT.